This T cell receptor (beta chain) was profiled in a study of shared clonotypes between healthy human individuals. Study overall: Each donor contributed plates that comprised three CD4 naive, three CD4 memory, two CD8 naive and one CD8 memory.

Worth noting for this clone: The antigen is not known.

The CDR3 extends over 15 amino acids. CD45RO-negative CD8 cells positively selected for CCR7 made up the naive population, which excluded terminally differentiated effector memory CD45RA+ cells. The study, taken as a whole, reports: Compared with memory subsets, naive subsets generally had larger estimated richness. Generation probabilities of non-shared clonotypes were lower (relative to those shared by all four donors).

Some clones are missing from TCRdb's copy, which holds only in-frame ones; the method was immunoSEQ multiplex PCR. Of about 2 million clones detected, roughly 95% appear once; the ten largest clones hold 1% to 1.3%. This receptor was identified in a man younger than 30 in good health. The sequencing input was naive CD8+ T cells sorted from blood. V and J are TRBV12-2 and TRBJ2-7; the D segment call TRBD1 is taken from the table without a DNA check. TRBV12-2 is marked as a pseudogene. Here the CDR3 DNA reads TGTGCAAGTCGCCCAACAGGGTTCAGGGCCTACGAGCAGTACTTC. Amino acids: CASRPTGFRAYEQYF.